What follows are 15 T cell receptor beta chains derived from one specimen sequenced in a study of T cells in Graves' hyperthyroidism and ophthalmopathy. From RNA transcripts, TCR beta CDR3 regions were amplified. During a first-round RT-PCR of the TCR CDR3, the HTBI primer set was used. In TCRdb, the multiplex PCR reads were re-called with MiXCR into one record per CDR3 protein. The table shows about 380,000 distinct CDR3 sequences, with over 11% occurring only once. Sequencing was carried out using blood. Every receptor here comes from an older woman with Graves' hyperthyroidism.

The chain links TRBV10-1 to TRBJ2-7, with D perhaps assigned TRBD1 or TRBD2 (5 bases each). Trimming took off 7 bases at V and 2 bases at J, with 24 bases between the two ends. Germline assignment: CDR1 WNHNN and CDR2 SYGVQD (reference sequence). There are 17 residues in the CDR3. For the CDR3, the DNA is TGCGCCAGCAATCCTCCGGCCCAGGAAGAGGGGACCTACGAGCAGTACTTC. It codes for CASNPPAQEEGTYEQYF.

The chain links TRBV2 to TRBJ2-4, with D possibly called TRBD1 or TRBD2 (5 bases each). The CDR3 totals 15 residues. Germline V lookup: CDR1 SNHLY, CDR2 FYNNEI. Deletions cut 7 bases from V and 0 bases from J, with 13 bases between. CDR3 DNA: TGTGCCAGCAAAAGAGGGGCTGAAGCCAAAAACATTCAGTACTTC. It translates to CASKRGAEAKNIQYF.

This clonotype was counted only a few times. The chain is built from TRBV18 and TRBJ2-5, with no clear D. V lost 4 bases and J lost 0, with 9 bases in between. Germline CDR1 is KGHSH and CDR2 is LQKENI. The CDR3 extends over 14 amino acids. CDR3 amino acids: CASSLTFDQETQYF. In nucleotides, the CDR3 is TGTGCCAGCTCACTAACTTTCGACCAAGAGACCCAGTACTTC.

At least ten counts were recorded for this clonotype. V usage is TRBV29-1 and J usage is TRBJ1-2; no firm D call. With 4 bases removed from V and 8 bases from J, the gap between germline ends came to 11 bases. Germline V lookup: CDR1 SQVTM, CDR2 ANQGSEA. The CDR3 spans 11 residues. This CDR3 is CSVAGPEGYTF. For the CDR3, the DNA is TGCAGCGTTGCGGGTCCTGAGGGCTACACCTTC.

A few counts support this clonotype. This chain uses TRBV6-4 with TRBJ1-1, with 7 bases identical to TRBD1. Germline V lookup: CDR1 MRHNA, CDR2 SNTAGT. The CDR3 covers 12 residues. J was trimmed by 2 bases and V by 10 bases; bases with no gene match: 4. CDR3 sequence reads: CAKQGINTEAFF. The CDR3 DNA reads TGTGCCAAACAGGGGATAAACACTGAAGCTTTCTTT.

This clonotype has a count of ten or more. The chain couples TRBV2 to TRBJ1-2; 7 positions match TRBD1. J was trimmed by 4 bases and V by 8 bases; bases with no gene match: 10. This CDR3 is built from 14 residues. The germline CDR1 and CDR2 sequences are SNHLY and FYNNEI. CDR3 amino acids: CASAARQGLYGYTF. CDR3 in DNA: TGTGCCAGCGCCGCACGACAGGGACTCTATGGCTACACCTTC.

The table lists this clonotype with many counts. V and J are TRBV12-3 or TRBV12-4 and TRBJ1-2; D may be TRBD1 (5 bases). V lost 8 bases and J 8 bases, leaving 18 bases between the germline ends. The length of the CDR3 is 13 residues. As DNA, the CDR3 is TGTGCCAGCCGGAAGAGGGGCCGGGACGGCTACACCTTC. It encodes CASRKRGRDGYTF.

V usage is TRBV7-6 and J usage is TRBJ1-6; 10 bases match TRBD1. Trimming cost V 2 bases and J 9 bases; bases outside gene matches: 7. CDR3 length: 16 residues. Germline CDR1 reads SGHVS; CDR2 reads FNYEAQ. CDR3 in amino acids: CASSLYPGTGVSPLHF. In DNA, the CDR3 is TGTGCCAGCAGCTTATACCCCGGGACAGGGGTTTCACCCCTCCACTTT.

This clonotype was picked up many times. The chain employs TRBV28 and TRBJ1-1; 7 positions agree with TRBD1. The CDR3 has 14 amino acids. Germline CDR1 is MDHEN and CDR2 is SYDVKM. J gave up 3 bases and V 5 bases, and 6 bases lay outside the gene matches. The CDR3 coding sequence is TGTGCCAGCAGTATCACCCAGGGGGACACTGAAGCTTTCTTT. Its translation: CASSITQGDTEAFF. Combining the CDR3 with reference TRBV28 and TRBJ1-1 gives the whole variable domain DVKVTQSSRYLVKRTGEKVFLECVQDMDHENMFWYRQDPGLGLRLIYFSYDVKMKEKGDIPEGYSVSREKKERFSLILESASTNQTSMYLCASSITQGDTEAFFGQGTRLTVV.

The chain carries TRBV19 and TRBJ2-1, with D maybe TRBD1 (6 bases). Deletions cut 3 bases from V and 3 bases from J, with 15 bases between. CDR1 and CDR2 from the germline V gene are LNHDA and SQIVND (reference sequence). This CDR3 region has 16 residues. The chain's CDR3 is CASSMLIRGGYNEQFF. The CDR3 nucleotides read TGTGCCAGTAGTATGCTAATCCGAGGGGGCTACAATGAGCAGTTCTTC.

This clonotype showed up many times. This rearrangement joins TRBV12-3 or TRBV12-4 to TRBJ1-1; 8 bases line up with TRBD1. CDR3 length equals 15 residues. With V trimmed by 5 bases and J by 1 base, 6 bases remained unmatched. CDR3: CASSKGDRGNTEAFF. The CDR3 DNA reads TGTGCCAGCAGTAAAGGAGACAGGGGGAACACTGAAGCTTTCTTT.

V is TRBV5-1 and J is TRBJ2-5, with TRBD1 identical over 10 bases. The CDR3 totals 15 residues. The germline V gene encodes CDR1 SGHRS and CDR2 YFSETQ. J lost 4 bases, V lost 2 bases, and 5 bases had no gene match. This CDR3 reads CASSFGTGVTETQYF. In nucleotides, the CDR3 is TGCGCCAGCAGCTTTGGGACAGGGGTAACAGAGACCCAGTACTTC.

In its sample, this clonotype was seen many times. This chain links TRBV20-1 with TRBJ2-7, with 8 bases matching TRBD1. After removal of 2 bases from V and 2 bases from J, the junction contained 5 bases not matched to a gene. The CDR3 consists of 14 residues. In germline, CDR1 is DFQATT, CDR2 SNEGSKA (reference sequence). CDR3 coding DNA: TGCAGTGCTAGACTTCCGGGACAGGCCTACGAGCAGTACTTC. Protein: CSARLPGQAYEQYF.

This clonotype was seen at least ten times. The chain joins TRBV2 to TRBJ2-7; 10 bases are shared with TRBD2. V was clipped by 6 bases and J by 0 bases; unmatched bases: 8. CDR3 size: 16 residues. Germline loops: CDR1 SNHLY, CDR2 FYNNEI. CDR3 residues: CASSRVGLANSYEQYF. The DNA of the CDR3 is TGTGCCAGCAGCCGAGTGGGACTAGCGAACTCCTACGAGCAGTACTTC. Variable domain in full (rest from reference TRBV2 and TRBJ2-7): EPEVTQTPSHQVTQMGQEVILRCVPISNHLYFYWYRQILGQKVEFLVSFYNNEISEKSEIFDDQFSVERPDGSNFTLKIRSTKLEDSAMYFCASSRVGLANSYEQYFGPGTRLTVT.

This clonotype was recorded many times. The rearrangement joins TRBV24-1 to TRBJ2-1; weak D call: TRBD1 (7 bases). Per the germline V gene, CDR1 is KGHDR and CDR2 is SFDVKD. The CDR3 runs 16 residues. Trimming removed 1 base at V and 6 bases at J, with 15 bases between. In nucleotides, the CDR3 is TGTGCCACCAGTGATTTCGCGACAGGGAGGCCCAATGAGCAGTTCTTC. Its protein product is CATSDFATGRPNEQFF.